These 17 T cell receptor beta chains originate from one sample sequenced in a study of molecular identifiers for immune sequencing clone quantification. TCRdb redid the calling of the PCR reads with MiXCR, one entry per CDR3 protein. The sample lists around 470,000 distinct CDR3 sequences, about 25% seen once, with just over 0.75% in the top ten. Material for sequencing was naive CD8+ T cells from blood, with Jurkat cell RNA spiked in. Subset here: FACS-sorted CD8+CD4-CCR7+CD45RA+ naive T cells. Receptors were obtained from a human donor in good health. Some libraries in this study had Jurkat cell RNA spiked in.

In its sample, this clonotype was seen a few times. CDR3 loop: CASSMTGGASYEQYF. Written as DNA, the CDR3 is TGTGCCAGTAGTATGACAGGGGGCGCCTCCTACGAGCAGTACTTC. This chain joins TRBV19 and TRBJ2-7, with TRBD1 matching over 10 bases. The CDR3 is made up of 15 amino acids. The trim removed 3 bases at V and 0 bases at J, leaving 2 bases unmatched. Germline CDR1 LNHDA, CDR2 SQIVND (reference sequence). Combining the CDR3 with reference TRBV19 and TRBJ2-7 gives the whole variable domain DGGITQSPKYLFRKEGQNVTLSCEQNLNHDAMYWYRQDPGQGLRLIYYSQIVNDFQKGDIAEGYSVSREKKESFPLTVTSAQKNPTAFYLCASSMTGGASYEQYFGPGTRLTVT.

The chain couples TRBV20-1 to TRBJ2-7; 12 bases align to TRBD2. The trim removed 1 base at V and 4 bases at J, leaving 11 bases unmatched. Germline lookup yields CDR1 DFQATT and CDR2 SNEGSKA (reference sequence). This CDR3 comprises 17 residues. In DNA, the CDR3 is TGCAGTGCTAGAGGTTTCAATAGCCTAGCGGGAGGGTACGAGCAGTACTTC. It encodes CSARGFNSLAGGYEQYF.

This clonotype has more than one count but fewer than ten. The V call is TRBV9, the J call TRBJ2-1, with D unclear. Germline V gene data show CDR1 as SGDLS and CDR2 as YYNGEE. This CDR3 contains 9 residues. V shed 5 bases and J shed 9 bases, with 3 bases lying between them. CDR3 DNA sequence: TGTGCCAGCAGTGCTGAGCAGTTCTTC. Translation gives CASSAEQFF.

In the case of this clonotype: With a much larger clone just one base away, this may be a read error. The chain joins TRBV6-2 or TRBV6-3 to TRBJ2-3; 8 bases line up with TRBD2. CDR1 is MNHEY, CDR2 SVGEGT, per germline. The CDR3 loop spans 15 amino acids. The CDR3 nucleotides are TGTGACAGCAGTTATGCCGGGACTAGGACAGATACGCAGTATTTT. Residues: CDSSYAGTRTDTQYF.

This clonotype has just a few counts. The chain employs TRBV12-3 or TRBV12-4 and TRBJ2-6; D is unclear. Between the trimmed V and J ends, which lost 1 base and 1 base, there was a span of 8 bases. The CDR3 loop spans 16 amino acids. The CDR3 region has the DNA TGTGCCAGCAGTTTAGTCCTCGCTTCTGGGGCCAACGTCCTGACTTTC. It specifies CASSLVLASGANVLTF.

The chain is built from TRBV5-6 and TRBJ2-1; D unclear. Germline V gives CDR1 SGHDT, CDR2 YYEEEE. The CDR3 sequence is 13 residues long. Trimming pared 4 bases from V and 10 bases from J, leaving 15 bases between. The CDR3 nucleotides are TGTGCCAGCAGCCTTTATTCTCGGCAGGAGCAGTTCTTC. It yields the protein CASSLYSRQEQFF.

J is TRBJ2-7 and V is TRBV4-1; perhaps TRBD1 as D (6 bases). This CDR3 region has 15 residues. Between the trimmed V and J ends, which lost 0 bases and 0 bases, there was a span of 9 bases. CDR1 and CDR2 (germline): MGHRA, YSYEKL. CDR3 sequence (DNA): TGCGCCAGCAGCCAAGATACAGGGAGCTCCTACGAGCAGTACTTC. Translated: CASSQDTGSSYEQYF.

This clonotype has a handful of counts. The V gene is TRBV9, the J gene TRBJ2-1, with no clear D. The CDR3 loop spans 15 amino acids. Trimming took off 0 bases at V and 3 bases at J, with 10 bases between the two ends. Germline loops: CDR1 SGDLS, CDR2 YYNGEE. The CDR3 loop reads CASSVAPGGYNEQFF. The CDR3 region has the DNA TGTGCCAGCAGCGTAGCCCCTGGCGGCTACAATGAGCAGTTCTTC.

V is TRBV20-1 and J is TRBJ2-7, with 7 positions matching TRBD1. CDR1 DFQATT and CDR2 SNEGSKA come from the germline V gene (reference sequence). This CDR3 spans 16 amino acids. J gave up 4 bases and V 4 bases, and 16 bases lay outside the gene matches. CDR3 DNA sequence: TGCAGTGCTAAAGTAGGGGGCGGTTTAAGTGGGTACGAGCAGTACTTC. Protein: CSAKVGGGLSGYEQYF.

As DNA, the CDR3 is TGTGCCAGCAGTTTTGGGTCCATATATTTT. The encoded protein is CASSFGSIYF. The chain couples TRBV12-3 or TRBV12-4 to TRBJ1-3, with D uncertain. The CDR3 is made up of 10 amino acids. V was pared by 3 bases and J by 11 bases, with 5 bases between.

The rearrangement links TRBV25-1 to TRBJ1-2; no reliable D call. Trimming cost V 7 bases and J 4 bases, with 16 bases left between them. The CDR3 runs to 14 residues. Germline CDR1 reads MGHDK; CDR2 reads SYGVNS. The CDR3 DNA reads TGTGCCAGCACCTATGGGTGTAGTGGCTATGGCTACACCTTC. As protein: CASTYGCSGYGYTF.

The table lists this clonotype with many counts. Its ends do not fully match the called genes, so a read error is possible. The V gene is TRBV28, the J gene TRBJ2-7, with 8 bases aligning to TRBD2. The germline V gene encodes CDR1 MDHEN and CDR2 SYDVKM. There are 12 residues in the CDR3. CDR3 amino acids: CASSLRGDEQYF. The CDR3 DNA reads TGCGCCAGCAGCTTGCGGGGGGACGAGCAGTACTTC.

The chain joins TRBV12-3 or TRBV12-4 to TRBJ2-6; the match to TRBD1 covers 7 bases. V shed 11 bases, J shed 2 bases, and the junction held 3 bases outside the gene matches. The CDR3 sequence is 13 residues long. CDR3 DNA: TGTGCCCTAGGGGGCACTGGGGCCAACGTCCTGACTTTC. It translates to CALGGTGANVLTF.

This clonotype has just a few counts. The V gene is TRBV5-4, the J gene TRBJ2-5, with 9 bases aligning to TRBD2. V lost 0 bases to trimming and J lost 2 bases; unmatched junction nucleotides: 5. Germline V lookup: CDR1 SGHNT, CDR2 YYREEE (reference sequence). This CDR3 contains 16 residues. CDR3 sequence: CASSLGSLAGQETQYF. The CDR3, as DNA: TGTGCCAGCAGCTTGGGGAGCCTAGCGGGGCAAGAGACCCAGTACTTC.

The V call is TRBV6-5, the J call TRBJ1-4, with D perhaps TRBD1 (5 bases). The V end was cut by 2 bases, the J end by 0 bases, with 7 bases between. Germline V CDR1 and CDR2: MNHEY, SVGAGI. This CDR3 has 15 amino acids. CDR3: CASSYVGATNEKLFF. The CDR3 DNA reads TGTGCCAGCAGTTACGTGGGGGCAACTAATGAAAAACTGTTTTTT.

In its sample, this clonotype was seen a few times. The V and J genes are TRBV20-1 and TRBJ2-7, with 7 bases fitting TRBD1. The CDR3 is made up of 14 amino acids. Per germline, CDR1 DFQATT and CDR2 SNEGSKA (reference sequence). Trimming at V came to 0 bases and at J to 3 bases, leaving 5 bases not matched to a gene. CDR3: CSARDWQGDYEQYF. DNA for the CDR3: TGCAGTGCTAGAGATTGGCAGGGGGACTACGAGCAGTACTTC.

With respect to this clonotype: A much larger clone is a single base away; this may be a read error. The chain links TRBV4-1 to TRBJ1-1; D might be TRBD1 (6 bases). The germline V gene has CDR1 MGHRA and CDR2 YSYEKL. The ends were cut back, 8 bases at V and 4 bases at J, with 20 bases in the middle. There are 15 residues in the CDR3. CDR3 in DNA: TGCGCCAGCGGCCGAGAACCGACAGGTTTCACTGAAGCTTTCTTT. This codes for CASGREPTGFTEAFF.